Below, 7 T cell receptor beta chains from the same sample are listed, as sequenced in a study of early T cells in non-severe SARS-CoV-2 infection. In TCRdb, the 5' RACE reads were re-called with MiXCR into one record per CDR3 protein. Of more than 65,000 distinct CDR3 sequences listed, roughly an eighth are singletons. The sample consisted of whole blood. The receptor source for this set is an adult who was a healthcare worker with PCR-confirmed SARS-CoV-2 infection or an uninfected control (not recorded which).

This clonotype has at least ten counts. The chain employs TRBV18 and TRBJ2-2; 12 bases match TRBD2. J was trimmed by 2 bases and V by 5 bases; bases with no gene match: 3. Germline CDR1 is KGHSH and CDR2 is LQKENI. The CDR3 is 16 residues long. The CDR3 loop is CASSAGLAGNTGELFF. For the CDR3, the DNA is TGTGCCAGCTCAGCCGGACTAGCGGGAAACACCGGGGAGCTGTTTTTT. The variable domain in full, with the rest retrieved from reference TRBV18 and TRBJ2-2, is NAGVMQNPRHLVRRRGQEARLRCSPMKGHSHVYWYRQLPEEGLKFMVYLQKENIIDESGMPKERFSAEFPKEGPSILRIQQVVRGDSAAYFCASSAGLAGNTGELFFGEGSRLTVL.

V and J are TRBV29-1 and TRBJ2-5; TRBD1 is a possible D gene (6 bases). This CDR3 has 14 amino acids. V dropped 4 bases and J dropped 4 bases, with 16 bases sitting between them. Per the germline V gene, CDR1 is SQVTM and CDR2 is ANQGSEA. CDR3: CSVVVPGAGETQYF. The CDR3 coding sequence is TGCAGCGTTGTAGTACCAGGGGCGGGAGAGACCCAGTACTTC.

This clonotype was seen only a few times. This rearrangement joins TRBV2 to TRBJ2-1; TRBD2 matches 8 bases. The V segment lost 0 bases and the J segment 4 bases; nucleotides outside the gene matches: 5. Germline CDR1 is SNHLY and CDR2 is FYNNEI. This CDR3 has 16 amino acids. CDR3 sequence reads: CASSEARAGAYNEQFF. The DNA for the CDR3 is TGTGCCAGCAGTGAAGCAAGAGCGGGGGCTTACAATGAGCAGTTCTTC.

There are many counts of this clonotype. The CDR3 DNA follows: TGTGCCAGCAGCTTATGGACAGGGGGCAGGAACATTCAGTACTTC. It codes for CASSLWTGGRNIQYF. This chain uses TRBV7-9 with TRBJ2-4; 11 bases line up with TRBD1. The CDR3 consists of 15 residues. Germline V CDR1 and CDR2: SEHNR, FQNEAQ (reference sequence). J gave up 7 bases and V 2 bases, and 4 bases lay outside the gene matches.

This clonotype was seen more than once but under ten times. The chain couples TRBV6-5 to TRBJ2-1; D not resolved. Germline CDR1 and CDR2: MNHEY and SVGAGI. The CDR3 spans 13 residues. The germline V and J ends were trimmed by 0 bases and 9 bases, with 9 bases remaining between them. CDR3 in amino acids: CASSYSTPSEQFF. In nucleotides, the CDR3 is TGTGCCAGCAGTTACTCTACTCCGTCTGAGCAGTTCTTC.

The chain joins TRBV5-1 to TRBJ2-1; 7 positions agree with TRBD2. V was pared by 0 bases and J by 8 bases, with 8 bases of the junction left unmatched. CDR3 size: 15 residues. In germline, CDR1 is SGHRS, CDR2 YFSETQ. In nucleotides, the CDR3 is TGCGCCAGCAGCTTGGTCCAGGCGGGGGAGGATGAGCAGTTCTTC. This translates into CASSLVQAGEDEQFF.

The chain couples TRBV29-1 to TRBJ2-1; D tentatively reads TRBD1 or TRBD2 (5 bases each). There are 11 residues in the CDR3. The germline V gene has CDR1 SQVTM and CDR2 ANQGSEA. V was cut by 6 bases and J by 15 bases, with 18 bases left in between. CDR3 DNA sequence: TGCAGCGTCGCCGGGACCACCCTTGGGTTCTTC. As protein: CSVAGTTLGFF.